Shown below are 2 T cell receptor beta chains from a single sample sequenced in a study of T cells of healthy individuals. TCRdb independently ran MiXCR on the 5' RACE reads; one entry per CDR3 protein. The table lists 95,000 to 100,000 distinct CDR3 sequences, around 17% of them singletons. Source of these receptors: a human donor in good health.

In this sample, this clonotype turned up a few times. The rearrangement links TRBV2 to TRBJ2-4; either TRBD1 or TRBD2 may supply D (5 bases each). This CDR3 has 15 residues. Germline lookup yields CDR1 SNHLY and CDR2 FYNNEI. Trimming removed 5 bases from V and 2 bases from J, with 13 bases in between. The CDR3 DNA reads as TGTGCCAGCAGTCGGGACCAAGTCCCCAAAAACATTCAGTACTTC. This encodes CASSRDQVPKNIQYF.

V and J are TRBV2 and TRBJ2-4, with D possibly TRBD2 on 6 matching bases. Trimming cost V 3 bases and J 3 bases, with 12 bases left between them. CDR1 and CDR2 (germline): SNHLY, FYNNEI. This CDR3 spans 15 amino acids. The CDR3 protein is CASSEKTRGKNIQYF. The CDR3 DNA follows: TGTGCCAGCAGTGAGAAGACGCGGGGCAAAAACATTCAGTACTTC.